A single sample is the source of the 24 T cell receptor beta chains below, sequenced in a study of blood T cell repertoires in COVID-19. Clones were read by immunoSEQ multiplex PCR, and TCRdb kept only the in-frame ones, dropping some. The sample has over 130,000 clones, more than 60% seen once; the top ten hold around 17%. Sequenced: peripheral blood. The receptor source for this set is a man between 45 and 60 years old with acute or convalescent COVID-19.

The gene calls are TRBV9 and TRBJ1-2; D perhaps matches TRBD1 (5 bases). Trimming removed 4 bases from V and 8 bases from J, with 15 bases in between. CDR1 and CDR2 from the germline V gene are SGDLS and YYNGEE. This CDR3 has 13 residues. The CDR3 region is CASSSQVGGGYTF. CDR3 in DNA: TGTGCCAGCAGCTCACAGGTCGGTGGAGGCTACACCTTC.

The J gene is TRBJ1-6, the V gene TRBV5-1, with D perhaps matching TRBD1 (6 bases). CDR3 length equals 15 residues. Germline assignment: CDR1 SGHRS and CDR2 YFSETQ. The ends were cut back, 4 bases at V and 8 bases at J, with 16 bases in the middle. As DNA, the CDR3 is TGCGCCAGCAGCCTACAGGGAGCGTCTTATTCACCCCTCCACTTT. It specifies CASSLQGASYSPLHF.

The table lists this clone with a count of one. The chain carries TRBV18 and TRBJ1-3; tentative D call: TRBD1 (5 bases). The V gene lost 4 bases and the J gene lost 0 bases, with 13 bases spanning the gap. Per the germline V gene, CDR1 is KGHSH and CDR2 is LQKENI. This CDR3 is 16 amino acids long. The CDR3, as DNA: TGTGCCAGCTCACAGGGGCCAGTGAGCTCTGGAAACACCATATATTTT. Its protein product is CASSQGPVSSGNTIYF.

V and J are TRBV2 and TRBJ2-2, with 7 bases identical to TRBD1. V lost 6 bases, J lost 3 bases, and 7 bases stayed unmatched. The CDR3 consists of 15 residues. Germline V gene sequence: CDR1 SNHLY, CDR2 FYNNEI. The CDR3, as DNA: TGTGCCAGCAGCGAAAAGACAGGGTACACCGGGGAGCTGTTTTTT. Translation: CASSEKTGYTGELFF.

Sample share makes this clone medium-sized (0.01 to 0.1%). CDR3 region: CASGLVEDGYTF. The CDR3 nucleotides are TGTGCTAGTGGTTTGGTAGAGGATGGCTACACCTTC. J is TRBJ1-2 and V is TRBV12-5, with no clear D. Trimming left V 0 bases short and J 6 bases short, with 5 bases between. In germline, CDR1 is LGHNT, CDR2 FRNRAP. The CDR3 runs 12 residues.

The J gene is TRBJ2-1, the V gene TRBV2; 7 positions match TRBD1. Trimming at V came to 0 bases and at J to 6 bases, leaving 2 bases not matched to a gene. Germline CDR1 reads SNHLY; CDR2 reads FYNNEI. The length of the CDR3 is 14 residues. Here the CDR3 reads CASSEATGTNEQFF. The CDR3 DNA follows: TGTGCCAGCAGTGAAGCGACAGGGACCAATGAGCAGTTCTTC.

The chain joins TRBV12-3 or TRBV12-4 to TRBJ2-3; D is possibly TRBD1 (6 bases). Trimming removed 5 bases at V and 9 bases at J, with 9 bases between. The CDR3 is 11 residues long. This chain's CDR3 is CASSIQGTQYF. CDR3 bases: TGTGCCAGCAGTATACAGGGCACGCAGTATTTT.

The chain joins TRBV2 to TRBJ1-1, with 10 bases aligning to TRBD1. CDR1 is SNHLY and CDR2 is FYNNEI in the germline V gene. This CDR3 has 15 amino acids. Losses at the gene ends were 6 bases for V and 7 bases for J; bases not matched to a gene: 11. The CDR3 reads CASRVDRGQRDEAFF. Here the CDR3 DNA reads TGTGCCAGCAGGGTAGACAGGGGGCAGAGGGATGAAGCTTTCTTT.

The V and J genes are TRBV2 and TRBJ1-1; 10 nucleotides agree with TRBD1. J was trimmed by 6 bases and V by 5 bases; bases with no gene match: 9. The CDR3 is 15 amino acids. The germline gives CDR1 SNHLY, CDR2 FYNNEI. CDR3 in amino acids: CASSKILTGGPEAFF. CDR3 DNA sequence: TGTGCCAGCAGTAAAATTTTGACAGGGGGCCCTGAAGCTTTCTTT.

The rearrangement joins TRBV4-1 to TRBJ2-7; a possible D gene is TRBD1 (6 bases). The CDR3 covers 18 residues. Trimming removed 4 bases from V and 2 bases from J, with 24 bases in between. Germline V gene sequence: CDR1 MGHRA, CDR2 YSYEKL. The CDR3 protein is CASSPRAGQDSIPYEQYF. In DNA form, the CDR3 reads TGCGCCAGCAGCCCCCGGGCCGGGCAGGACAGTATTCCCTACGAGCAGTACTTC.

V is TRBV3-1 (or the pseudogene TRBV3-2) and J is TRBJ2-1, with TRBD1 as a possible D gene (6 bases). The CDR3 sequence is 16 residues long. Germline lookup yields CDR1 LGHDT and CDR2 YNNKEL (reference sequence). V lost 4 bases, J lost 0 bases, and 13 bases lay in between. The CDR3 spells CASSRGDISSYNEQFF. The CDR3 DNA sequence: TGTGCCAGCAGCCGTGGGGACATAAGCTCCTACAATGAGCAGTTCTTC.

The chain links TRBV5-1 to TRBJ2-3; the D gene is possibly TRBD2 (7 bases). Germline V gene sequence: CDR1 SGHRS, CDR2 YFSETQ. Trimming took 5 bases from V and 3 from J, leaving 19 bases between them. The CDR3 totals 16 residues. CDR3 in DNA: TGCGCCAGCAGTATCACGAGGGGGGGAAAGACAGATACGCAGTATTTT. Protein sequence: CASSITRGGKTDTQYF.

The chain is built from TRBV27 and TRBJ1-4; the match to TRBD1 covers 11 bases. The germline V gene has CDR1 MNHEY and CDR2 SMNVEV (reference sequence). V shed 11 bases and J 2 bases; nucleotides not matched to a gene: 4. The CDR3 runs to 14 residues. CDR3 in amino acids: CAGRDRGTNEKLFF. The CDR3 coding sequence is TGTGCCGGCCGGGACAGGGGGACTAATGAAAAACTGTTTTTT. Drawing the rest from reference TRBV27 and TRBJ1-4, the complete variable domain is EAQVTQNPRYLITVTGKKLTVTCSQNMNHEYMSWYRQDPGLGLRQIYYSMNVEVTDKGDVPEGYKVSRKEKRNFPLILESPSPNQTSLYFCAGRDRGTNEKLFFGSGTQLSVL.

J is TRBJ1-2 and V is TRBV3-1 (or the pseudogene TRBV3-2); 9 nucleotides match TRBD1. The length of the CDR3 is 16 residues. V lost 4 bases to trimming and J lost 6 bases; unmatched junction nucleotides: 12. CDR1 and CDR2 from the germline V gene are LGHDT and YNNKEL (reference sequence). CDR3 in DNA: TGTGCCAGCAGCCGCCGACAGGGGACAGGGCCGCATGGCTACACCTTC. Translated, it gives CASSRRQGTGPHGYTF.

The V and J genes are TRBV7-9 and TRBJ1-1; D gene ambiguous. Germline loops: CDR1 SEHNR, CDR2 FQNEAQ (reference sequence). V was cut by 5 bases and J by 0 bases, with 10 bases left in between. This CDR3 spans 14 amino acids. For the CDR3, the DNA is TGTGCCAGCAGCCGAGGACTCCTGAACACTGAAGCTTTCTTT. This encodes CASSRGLLNTEAFF.

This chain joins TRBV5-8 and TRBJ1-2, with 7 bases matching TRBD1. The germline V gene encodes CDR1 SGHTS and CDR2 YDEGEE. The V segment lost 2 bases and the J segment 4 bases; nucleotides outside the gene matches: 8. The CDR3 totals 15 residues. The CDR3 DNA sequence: TGTGCCAGCAGCTTCACAGGGGTCACAACCTATGGCTACACCTTC. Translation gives CASSFTGVTTYGYTF.

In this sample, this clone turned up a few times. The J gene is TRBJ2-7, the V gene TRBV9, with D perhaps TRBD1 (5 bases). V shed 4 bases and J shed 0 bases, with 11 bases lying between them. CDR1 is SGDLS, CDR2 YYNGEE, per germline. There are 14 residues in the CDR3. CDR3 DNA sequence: TGTGCCAGCAGCTCGACAGCGAACTCCTACGAGCAGTACGTC. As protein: CASSSTANSYEQYV.

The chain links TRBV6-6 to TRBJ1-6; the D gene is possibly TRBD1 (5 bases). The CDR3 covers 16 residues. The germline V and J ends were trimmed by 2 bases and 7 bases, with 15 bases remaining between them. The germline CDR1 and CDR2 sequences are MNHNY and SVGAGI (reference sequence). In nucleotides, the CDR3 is TGTGCCAGCAGTTACAATCCCCGACAGAACAATTCACCCCTCCACTTT. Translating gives CASSYNPRQNNSPLHF.

Here the CDR3 DNA reads TGTGCCAGCAGTTTCCAGTCGAACACCGGGGAGCTGTTTTTT. Translating gives CASSFQSNTGELFF. The chain combines TRBV27 with TRBJ2-2; D gene ambiguous. V was cut by 3 bases and J by 0 bases, with 5 bases left in between. CDR3 length: 14 residues. The germline V gene has CDR1 MNHEY and CDR2 SMNVEV (reference sequence).

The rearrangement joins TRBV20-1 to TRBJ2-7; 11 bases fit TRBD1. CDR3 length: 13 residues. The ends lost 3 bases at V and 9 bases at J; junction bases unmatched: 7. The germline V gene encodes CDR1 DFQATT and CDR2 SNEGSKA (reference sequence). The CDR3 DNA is TGCAGTGCTAGTCGGACAGGGGGCGAGGGGCAGTACGTC. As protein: CSASRTGGEGQYV.

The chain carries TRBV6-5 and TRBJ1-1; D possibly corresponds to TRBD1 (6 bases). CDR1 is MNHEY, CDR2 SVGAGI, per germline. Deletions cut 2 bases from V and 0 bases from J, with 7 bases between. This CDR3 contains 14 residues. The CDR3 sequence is CASSYQGLNTEAFF. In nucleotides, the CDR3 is TGTGCCAGCAGTTACCAGGGGCTGAACACTGAAGCTTTCTTT.

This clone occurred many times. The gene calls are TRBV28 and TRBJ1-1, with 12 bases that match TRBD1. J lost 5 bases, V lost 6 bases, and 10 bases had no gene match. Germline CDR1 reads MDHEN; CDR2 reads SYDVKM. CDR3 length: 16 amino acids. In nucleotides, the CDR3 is TGTGCCAGCAGGGGGACAGGGGGCGGAAGGGGGACTGAAGCTTTCTTT. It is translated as CASRGTGGGRGTEAFF.

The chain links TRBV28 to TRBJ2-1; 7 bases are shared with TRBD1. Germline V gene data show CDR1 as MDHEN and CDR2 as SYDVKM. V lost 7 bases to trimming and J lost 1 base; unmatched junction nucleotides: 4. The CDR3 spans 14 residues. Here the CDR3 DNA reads TGTGCCAGCATCGCAGGGGGATCCTACAATGAGCAGTTCTTC. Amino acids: CASIAGGSYNEQFF.

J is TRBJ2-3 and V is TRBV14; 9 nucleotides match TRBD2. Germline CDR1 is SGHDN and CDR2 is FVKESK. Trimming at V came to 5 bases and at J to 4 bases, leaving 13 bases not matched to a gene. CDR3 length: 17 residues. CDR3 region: CASSYPVTAGGPDTQYF. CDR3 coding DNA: TGTGCCAGCAGCTATCCCGTAACAGCGGGGGGCCCAGATACGCAGTATTTT.